This T cell receptor beta chain was identified during a study of blood T cell repertoires in COVID-19. The study drew participants aged about 18 to 89 years from under 30 US areas. Cohort 3 recovered donors had two negative PCRs, clearance, or symptom resolution. Some clones are missing from TCRdb's copy, which holds only in-frame ones; the method was immunoSEQ multiplex PCR. The sample lists hundreds of thousands of clones, 89% occurring once. Looked up from germline, CDR1 is SGHTA and CDR2 is FQGNSA. The CDR3 is 14 residues long. Germline trimming cut 5 bases from V and 7 bases from J; bases unmatched to any gene: 5.

The chain has TRBV7-2 and TRBJ1-5; 10 bases align to TRBD1. The specimen was PBMCs or T cells enriched from blood (not recorded which). The sequence came from a woman aged 40 to 50 who had recovered from COVID-19. CDR3: CASSPDRGHQPQHF. For the CDR3, the DNA is TGTGCCAGCAGCCCCGACAGGGGGCACCAGCCCCAGCATTTT.